Each of the 18 T cell receptor beta chains below was sequenced from the same sample in a study of blood T cell repertoires in COVID-19 (dated by TCRdb to the early 2020s). The library came from the immunoSEQ multiplex PCR assay. Entries here come from immuneACCESS through TCRdb and include only in-frame sequences with V and J called. Some clones fail to appear in such tables; in the studies checked, an unresolved V gene covers under half of the shortfall, and the cause of the remainder is unknown. Present in this sample are about 380,000 clones, roughly 89% of which were seen just once. Around 7% of the sample rests with the top ten. The sequenced sample was peripheral blood. All receptors come from a man aged 18 to 30 with active or convalescent COVID-19.

The J gene is TRBJ1-1, the V gene TRBV7-6, with 9 bases fitting TRBD1. The germline gives CDR1 SGHVS, CDR2 FNYEAQ. V dropped 10 bases and J dropped 4; count of bases not matched to a gene: 7. The CDR3 spans 13 residues. CDR3: CAKPKDRGTEAFF. The CDR3 DNA follows: TGTGCCAAACCAAAGGACAGGGGCACTGAAGCTTTCTTT.

The rearrangement uses TRBV9 and TRBJ2-1; 7 nucleotides line up with TRBD2. Germline values: CDR1 SGDLS, CDR2 YYNGEE. J gave up 3 bases and V 0 bases, and 6 bases lay outside the gene matches. The CDR3 is made up of 16 amino acids. This CDR3 reads CASSVVGSGDYNEQFF. In DNA, the CDR3 is TGTGCCAGCAGCGTAGTGGGGAGCGGGGACTACAATGAGCAGTTCTTC.

The chain joins TRBV6-5 to TRBJ1-1; TRBD1 aligns across 10 bases. The ends lost 1 base at V and 1 base at J; junction bases unmatched: 3. The CDR3 extends over 16 amino acids. Per germline, CDR1 MNHEY and CDR2 SVGAGI. The CDR3 protein is CASSYLWDRGNTEAFF. The CDR3 DNA reads as TGTGCCAGCAGTTACTTGTGGGACAGGGGGAACACTGAAGCTTTCTTT.

CDR3 nucleotide sequence: TGTGCCAGCACCCAGCTAGCGGGACCCTACGAGCAGTACTTC. As protein: CASTQLAGPYEQYF. This sequence joins TRBV11-2 and TRBJ2-7; 9 bases are shared with TRBD2. The CDR3 runs 14 residues. V lost 7 bases and J lost 2; bases outside the gene matches: 6. The V gene's germline CDR1 is SGHAT and CDR2 FQNNGV.

Worth noting for this clone: This likely comes from a read error, as the CDR3 has no conserved phenylalanine or tryptophan at its end. The DNA is left out, because the CDR3 cannot be placed on it with certainty; the CDR3 is given as TCRdb lists it. The rearrangement uses TRBV7-8 and TRBJ1-2. CDR1 is SGHVS and CDR2 is FQNEAQ in the germline V gene. The CDR3 adds up to 13 amino acids, both ends counted. CDR3 region: CASSRDPGLGVSI.

This rearrangement joins TRBV7-8 to TRBJ1-4; 11 bases are shared with TRBD1. This CDR3 is built from 16 residues. Trimming took 3 bases from V and 7 from J; bases not matched to a gene: 7. The germline V gene has CDR1 SGHVS and CDR2 FQNEAQ. This chain's CDR3 is CASSLQEGQGVEKLFF. The CDR3 DNA reads TGTGCCAGCAGCTTGCAGGAGGGACAGGGGGTTGAAAAACTGTTTTTT.

This clone was seen only once. The CDR3 sequence: CASSPTLKAIGGGFEQYF. The CDR3 DNA sequence: TGTGCCAGCAGTCCTACCCTTAAGGCGATAGGGGGGGGCTTCGAGCAGTACTTC. The chain joins TRBV28 to TRBJ2-7; tentatively, D is TRBD2 (7 bases). Trimming pared 5 bases from V and 6 bases from J, leaving 29 bases between. Germline CDR1 is MDHEN and CDR2 is SYDVKM. The CDR3 extends over 18 amino acids.

The chain uses TRBV7-2 and TRBJ2-7; maybe TRBD2 (5 bases). The CDR3 has 15 amino acids. In germline, CDR1 is SGHTA, CDR2 FQGNSA. With 3 bases removed from V and 5 bases from J, the gap between germline ends came to 17 bases. Here the CDR3 reads CASSFPLREKNEQYF. The CDR3 DNA follows: TGTGCCAGCAGCTTCCCACTCCGGGAAAAAAACGAGCAGTACTTC.

The chain combines TRBV4-3 with TRBJ2-7; 10 bases match TRBD2. Germline CDR1 reads LGHNA; CDR2 reads YSLEER. J gave up 4 bases and V 1 base, and 7 bases lay outside the gene matches. CDR3 length: 16 residues. CDR3 region: CASSQVPASGSYEQYF. CDR3 nucleotide sequence: TGCGCCAGCAGCCAAGTCCCGGCTAGCGGGAGTTACGAGCAGTACTTC.

This sequence joins TRBV4-1 and TRBJ1-1; the D is unclear. Between the trimmed V and J ends, which lost 3 bases and 10 bases, there was a span of 15 bases. This CDR3 has 13 amino acids. CDR1 and CDR2 from the germline V gene are MGHRA and YSYEKL. In DNA, the CDR3 is TGCGCCAGCAGCCACTTACCCGGGTCGGGAGCTTTCTTT. It encodes CASSHLPGSGAFF.

The V call is TRBV18, the J call TRBJ2-2; 7 nucleotides match TRBD1. Germline CDR1 reads KGHSH; CDR2 reads LQKENI. CDR3 length: 15 residues. Germline trimming cut 6 bases from V and 1 base from J; bases unmatched to any gene: 5. DNA of the CDR3: TGTGCCAGCTCCCCGGGACAGAAGAACACCGGGGAGCTGTTTTTT. This gives the protein CASSPGQKNTGELFF.

The chain employs TRBV11-3 and TRBJ2-7; D possibly corresponds to TRBD1 (6 bases). CDR1 SGHNT and CDR2 YENEEA come from the germline V gene. The CDR3 covers 13 residues. With 0 bases removed from V and 3 bases from J, the gap between germline ends came to 6 bases. DNA of the CDR3: TGTGCCAGCAGCTTAGAACAGGGCTACGAGCAGTACTTC. Its translation: CASSLEQGYEQYF. Variable domain in full (rest from reference TRBV11-3 and TRBJ2-7): EAGVVQSPRYKIIEKKQPVAFWCNPISGHNTLYWYLQNLGQGPELLIRYENEEAVDDSQLPKDRFSAERLKGVDSTLKIQPAELGDSAVYLCASSLEQGYEQYFGPGTRLTVT.

About this clone: Other nucleotide sequences in the sample specify the same CDR3. The CDR3 region has the DNA TGTGCCAGCAGGCCCGACCAGGGGTTCTATGGCTACACCTTC. Translated, it gives CASRPDQGFYGYTF. The V gene is TRBV28, the J gene TRBJ1-2; D perhaps matches TRBD1 (6 bases). The CDR3 is made up of 14 amino acids. The germline V and J ends were trimmed by 6 bases and 4 bases, with 15 bases remaining between them. Germline V CDR1 and CDR2: MDHEN, SYDVKM.

The gene calls are TRBV4-3 and TRBJ1-6; D unresolved. The V and J ends lost 3 bases and 7 bases respectively, with 7 bases between them. Germline assignment: CDR1 LGHNA and CDR2 YSLEER. This CDR3 spans 13 amino acids. Written as DNA, the CDR3 is TGCGCCAGCAGCCATAGAGCGAATTCACCCCTCCACTTT. It is translated as CASSHRANSPLHF.

The gene calls are TRBV24-1 and TRBJ1-5; no definite D call. The CDR3 spans 15 residues. Trimming stripped 3 bases from V and 5 bases from J, with 13 bases between. Germline V CDR1 and CDR2: KGHDR, SFDVKD. CDR3 protein: CATSDALRGDQPQHF. The CDR3 DNA sequence: TGTGCCACCAGTGATGCACTCCGTGGAGATCAGCCCCAGCATTTT.

The chain carries TRBV7-2 and TRBJ2-7; D not certain. Trimming cost V 11 bases and J 5 bases, with 19 bases left between them. The CDR3 runs to 13 residues. Germline V CDR1 and CDR2: SGHTA, FQGNSA. The DNA for the CDR3 is TGTGCCGTTCTAGTGGAGCTGCGCCACGAGCAGTACTTC. Protein: CAVLVELRHEQYF.

In its sample, this clone was seen a few times. CDR3 coding DNA: TGTGCCAGCAGCTTAGTGGCTTTCGGGACAGGCAACACAGATACGCAGTATTTT. Its translation: CASSLVAFGTGNTDTQYF. The V call is TRBV11-2, the J call TRBJ2-3; 8 bases are a match to TRBD1. The CDR3 covers 18 residues. V trimming: 1 base; J trimming: 2 bases; junction bases outside the gene matches: 11. Germline assignment: CDR1 SGHAT and CDR2 FQNNGV.

This chain joins TRBV6-1 and TRBJ2-7; a possible D gene is TRBD1 (5 bases). The V and J ends lost 2 bases and 7 bases respectively, with 15 bases between them. CDR3 length: 14 amino acids. The V gene's germline CDR1 is MNHNS and CDR2 SASEGT. CDR3 in DNA: TGTGCCAGCAGTGAAATTAGGGGCTACGGGGAGCAGTACTTC. Protein product: CASSEIRGYGEQYF.